This passage covers 26 T cell receptor beta chains from one sample sequenced in a study of T cells and Merkel cell carcinoma outcomes. Profiling relied on immunoSEQ multiplex PCR, and the TCRdb table lists in-frame clones only, not all of them. The sample contains about 15,000 clones, 81% of which appear only once. Sequenced: tumor tissue from Merkel cell carcinoma. Receptor source: a human donor with Merkel cell carcinoma.

The chain employs TRBV5-6 and TRBJ2-5, with D tentatively TRBD2 (6 bases). V was pared by 0 bases and J by 10 bases, with 16 bases between. This CDR3 is built from 14 residues. Germline V gives CDR1 SGHDT, CDR2 YYEEEE. CDR3 sequence reads: CASSLVAGGGFQYF. The DNA of the CDR3 is TGTGCCAGCAGCTTGGTCGCCGGGGGAGGATTCCAGTACTTC.

This clone turned up a few times. The chain carries TRBV9 and TRBJ1-1, with a possible D match to TRBD1 (6 bases). CDR1 and CDR2 (germline): SGDLS, YYNGEE. This CDR3 is built from 13 residues. V dropped 2 bases and J dropped 3 bases, with 8 bases sitting between them. The CDR3 is CASSVAGDTEAFF. CDR3 DNA: TGTGCCAGCAGCGTGGCAGGGGACACTGAAGCTTTCTTT. Full variable domain (remainder filled in from reference TRBV9 and TRBJ1-1): DSGVTQTPKHLITATGQRVTLRCSPRSGDLSVYWYQQSLDQGLQFLIQYYNGEERAKGNILERFSAQQFPDLHSELNLSSLELGDSALYFCASSVAGDTEAFFGQGTRLTVV.

The rearrangement links TRBV11-2 to TRBJ2-7; perhaps TRBD2 as D (6 bases). The CDR3 spans 13 residues. The V gene lost 1 base and the J gene lost 4 bases, with 8 bases spanning the gap. Germline CDR1 reads SGHAT; CDR2 reads FQNNGV. CDR3 DNA: TGTGCCAGCAGCTTAGGAGGGAGGTACGAGCAGTACTTC. Translation: CASSLGGRYEQYF.

The chain links TRBV4-2 to TRBJ1-6, with 9 bases matching TRBD1. This CDR3 comprises 16 residues. The ends lost 1 base at V and 8 bases at J; junction bases unmatched: 6. The germline CDR1 and CDR2 sequences are LGHNA and YNFKEQ. Here the CDR3 reads CASSQGTGGQYSPLHF. The CDR3, as DNA: TGTGCCAGCAGCCAAGGAACAGGGGGCCAATATTCACCCCTCCACTTT.

The rearrangement links TRBV19 to TRBJ2-1, with D hard to call. Per germline, CDR1 LNHDA and CDR2 SQIVND (reference sequence). The CDR3 has 12 residues. V gave up 1 base and J gave up 8 bases, with 6 bases separating them. The chain's CDR3 is CASSIAGHEQFF. For the CDR3, the DNA is TGTGCCAGTAGTATAGCTGGCCATGAGCAGTTCTTC.

The rearrangement links TRBV30 to TRBJ2-3; no clear D gene. Deletions cut 0 bases from V and 9 bases from J, with 16 bases between. This CDR3 region has 14 residues. Germline loops: CDR1 GTSNPN, CDR2 SVGIG (reference sequence). CDR3 bases: TGTGCCTGGAGTGTGCGACTGGGTCTGGGGACGCAGTATTTT. Its translation: CAWSVRLGLGTQYF. Variable domain in full (rest from reference TRBV30 and TRBJ2-3): SQTIHQWPATLVQPVGSPLSLECTVEGTSNPNLYWYRQAAGRGLQLLFYSVGIGQISSEVPQNLSASRPQDRQFILSSKKLLLSDSGFYLCAWSVRLGLGTQYFGPGTRLTVL.

CDR3 in amino acids: CASSLGWGTEAFF. The CDR3 DNA is TGTGCCAGCAGCTTAGGTTGGGGCACTGAAGCTTTCTTT. The chain combines TRBV11-2 with TRBJ1-1; no firm D call. The germline V gene encodes CDR1 SGHAT and CDR2 FQNNGV. This CDR3 has 13 amino acids. With 1 base removed from V and 4 bases from J, the gap between germline ends came to 7 bases.

The V call is TRBV11-2, the J call TRBJ2-7; D is possibly TRBD1 (6 bases). Germline values: CDR1 SGHAT, CDR2 FQNNGV. This CDR3 is built from 14 residues. V was trimmed by 5 bases and J by 0 bases, leaving 11 bases between them. The CDR3 reads CASSQDRFSYEQYF. The CDR3 nucleotides are TGTGCCAGCAGCCAAGACAGGTTCTCCTACGAGCAGTACTTC.

The chain joins TRBV9 to TRBJ1-5, with no clear D. The V end was cut by 6 bases, the J end by 0 bases, with 4 bases between. Germline CDR1 and CDR2: SGDLS and YYNGEE. The CDR3 loop spans 12 amino acids. CDR3 residues: CASNHSNQPQHF. The CDR3 DNA reads TGTGCCAGCAACCATAGCAATCAGCCCCAGCATTTT.

There are a few counts of this clone. The rearrangement uses TRBV2 and TRBJ1-2; 9 bases align to TRBD1. Trimming took 6 bases from V and 3 from J; bases not matched to a gene: 8. Germline V gene lookup returns CDR1 SNHLY and CDR2 FYNNEI. The CDR3 is 15 amino acids. The CDR3 DNA is TGTGCCAGCAGGCCAACAGGGGGCGAATACTATGGCTACACCTTC. Translated: CASRPTGGEYYGYTF.

The V call is TRBV2, the J call TRBJ1-2; D is ambiguous. The CDR3 loop spans 12 amino acids. With 7 bases removed from V and 5 bases from J, the gap between germline ends came to 11 bases. From germline, CDR1 is SNHLY and CDR2 FYNNEI. The CDR3 DNA is TGTGCCAGCACCCTTCCTGGGTATGGCTACACCTTC. This translates into CASTLPGYGYTF.

V gene TRBV7-9 combines with J gene TRBJ2-1; D may correspond to TRBD1 or TRBD2 (5 bases each). Germline V lookup: CDR1 SEHNR, CDR2 FQNEAQ (reference sequence). This CDR3 contains 15 residues. V was trimmed by 8 bases and J by 7 bases, leaving 21 bases between them. CDR3: CASGALRDRRNEQFF. The DNA for the CDR3 is TGTGCCAGCGGCGCCCTCCGGGACCGGAGAAATGAGCAGTTCTTC.

V is TRBV5-1 and J is TRBJ2-3; TRBD1 matches 7 bases. This CDR3 contains 14 residues. CDR1 is SGHRS, CDR2 YFSETQ, per germline. V lost 3 bases, J lost 4 bases, and 5 bases stayed unmatched. CDR3 nucleotide sequence: TGCGCCAGCAGCTCTGGACAGGATCCAGATACGCAGTATTTT. It yields the protein CASSSGQDPDTQYF.

The V gene is TRBV6-6, the J gene TRBJ2-7; 8 nucleotides agree with TRBD1. This CDR3 contains 14 residues. CDR1 MNHNY and CDR2 SVGAGI come from the germline V gene (reference sequence). V shed 5 bases, J shed 3 bases, and the junction held 6 bases outside the gene matches. CDR3 nucleotide sequence: TGTGCCAGCAGTGGACAGGGTTTTGGCTACGAGCAGTACTTC. The encoded protein is CASSGQGFGYEQYF.

In DNA, the CDR3 is TGTGCCAGCAGCTCCGCATGGGGTTTCTCTGAAGCTTTCTTT. Translation: CASSSAWGFSEAFF. This chain links TRBV11-2 with TRBJ1-1; D not resolved. From germline, CDR1 is SGHAT and CDR2 FQNNGV. V was clipped by 4 bases and J by 6 bases, with 15 bases between them. The CDR3 totals 14 residues.

The chain carries TRBV6-6 and TRBJ1-3; 8 bases agree with TRBD1. The V segment lost 2 bases and the J segment 8 bases; nucleotides outside the gene matches: 2. The CDR3 is made up of 13 amino acids. Germline assignment: CDR1 MNHNY and CDR2 SVGAGI (reference sequence). CDR3 nucleotide sequence: TGTGCCAGCAGTTACGGACAGGGAGACACCATATATTTT. Its translation is CASSYGQGDTIYF.

The rearrangement links TRBV5-6 to TRBJ1-1; D not resolved. The V and J ends lost 4 bases and 1 base respectively, with 11 bases between them. Per germline, CDR1 SGHDT and CDR2 YYEEEE. The CDR3 sequence is 14 residues long. The CDR3 nucleotides read TGTGCCAGCAGCGGCTGGGTACGGAACACTGAAGCTTTCTTT. The encoded protein is CASSGWVRNTEAFF.

J is TRBJ1-2 and V is TRBV28; D is unresolved. The CDR3 is made up of 13 amino acids. Germline V lookup: CDR1 MDHEN, CDR2 SYDVKM. Trimming took 3 bases from V and 7 from J, leaving 12 bases between them. CDR3: CASSFSTGFGYTF. The CDR3 nucleotides read TGTGCCAGCAGTTTCAGTACGGGGTTTGGCTACACCTTC.

This clone was picked up a small number of times. The chain recombines TRBV9 with TRBJ1-4, with a possible D match to TRBD1 (5 bases). V lost 2 bases, J lost 2 bases, and 10 bases lay in between. CDR1 SGDLS and CDR2 YYNGEE come from the germline V gene. The CDR3 length is 15 residues. This chain's CDR3 is CASSVGGGTNEKLFF. CDR3 bases: TGTGCCAGCAGCGTTGGGGGAGGCACTAATGAAAAACTGTTTTTT.

Concerning this clone itself: The junction does not match germline at one end; this may be a read error. The identical CDR3 is also encoded by other nucleotide sequences in the sample. The V gene is TRBV7-9, the J gene TRBJ2-7; tentative D call: TRBD1 (6 bases). The CDR3 consists of 14 residues. Germline loops: CDR1 SEHNR, CDR2 FQNEAQ (reference sequence). CDR3 nucleotides: TGTGCCAGCAGCTTAGAACAGGGTTCCTATGAGCAGTACTTC. Residues: CASSLEQGSYEQYF.

The rearrangement joins TRBV28 to TRBJ2-3, with 7 bases that match TRBD2. Germline V lookup: CDR1 MDHEN, CDR2 SYDVKM. The ends lost 5 bases at V and 1 base at J; junction bases unmatched: 6. The CDR3 spans 15 residues. The CDR3 reads CASSPTSLRTDTQYF. The DNA of the CDR3 is TGTGCCAGCAGTCCGACTAGCTTACGCACAGATACGCAGTATTTT.

The CDR3 loop is CASSLLGGYEQYF. CDR3 coding DNA: TGTGCCAGCAGTTTACTGGGAGGATACGAGCAGTACTTC. This chain joins TRBV28 and TRBJ2-7; D possibly corresponds to TRBD2 (6 bases). The length of the CDR3 is 13 residues. The V gene's germline CDR1 is MDHEN and CDR2 SYDVKM. Trimming removed 2 bases from V and 4 bases from J, with 9 bases in between.

This clone was found once. V gene TRBV9 combines with J gene TRBJ1-1, with no clear D. In germline, CDR1 is SGDLS, CDR2 YYNGEE. The CDR3 loop spans 15 amino acids. Between the trimmed V and J ends, which lost 4 bases and 0 bases, there was a span of 13 bases. The CDR3 loop reads CASSPRVGMNTEAFF. DNA for the CDR3: TGTGCCAGCAGCCCCCGGGTGGGGATGAACACTGAAGCTTTCTTT.

The chain joins TRBV20-1 to TRBJ1-2; maybe TRBD1 (5 bases). The CDR3 contains 10 residues. Trimming stripped 8 bases from V and 5 bases from J, with 9 bases between. The germline CDR1 and CDR2 sequences are DFQATT and SNEGSKA (reference sequence). This chain's CDR3 is CSFDSYGYTF. The CDR3 nucleotides are TGCAGTTTCGACAGTTATGGCTACACCTTC.

The chain has TRBV19 and TRBJ2-5; the D is unclear. V lost 3 bases to trimming and J lost 0 bases, with 5 bases between them. The CDR3 covers 13 residues. Germline CDR1 is LNHDA and CDR2 is SQIVND (reference sequence). CDR3 loop: CASSMGYQETQYF. CDR3 coding DNA: TGTGCCAGTAGTATGGGATACCAAGAGACCCAGTACTTC.

The chain links TRBV19 to TRBJ1-2, with D maybe TRBD1 (5 bases). Per germline, CDR1 LNHDA and CDR2 SQIVND (reference sequence). The ends were cut back, 8 bases at V and 3 bases at J, with 19 bases in the middle. The CDR3 contains 15 residues. The CDR3 region has the DNA TGTGCCAGTCGCTTGACAGTCAAAGGAGACTATGGCTACACCTTC. It codes for CASRLTVKGDYGYTF.